These 29 T cell receptor beta chains were all obtained from the same sample, sequenced in a study of immune cell composition in non-small cell lung cancer. Normal lung was taken at the farthest possible site, at least 3 cm from tumour. Data came from immunoSEQ multiplex PCR; TCRdb stores just in-frame clones and leaves some out. The data contain approximately 940 clones, approximately 80% of them singletons. Sequences were obtained from non-adjacent lung tissue. The receptor source for this set is a human donor with non-small cell lung cancer.

The chain recombines TRBV11-3 with TRBJ1-1; D ambiguous. CDR3 length: 13 amino acids. Germline V gene sequence: CDR1 SGHNT, CDR2 YENEEA. V was clipped by 3 bases and J by 5 bases, with 10 bases between them. The CDR3 here is CASSLGVGTEAFF. In DNA form, the CDR3 reads TGTGCCAGCAGCTTGGGCGTGGGAACTGAAGCTTTCTTT.

This clone was picked up one time. This chain uses TRBV14 with TRBJ1-6; the D gene is possibly TRBD1 (5 bases). This CDR3 comprises 17 residues. V dropped 1 base and J dropped 3 bases, with 13 bases sitting between them. Germline V gene data show CDR1 as SGHDN and CDR2 as FVKESK. CDR3 nucleotides: TGTGCCAGCAGCCAAGCGGTGGGGACGGGCTATAATTCACCCCTCCACTTT. It specifies CASSQAVGTGYNSPLHF.

The chain has TRBV11-2 and TRBJ1-1, with a weak D call TRBD1 (6 bases). The V end was cut by 5 bases, the J end by 4 bases, with 17 bases between. The CDR3 spans 15 residues. CDR1 is SGHAT and CDR2 is FQNNGV in the germline V gene. The CDR3 DNA reads as TGTGCCAGCAGCCAAACCGGAGAACAGGGCACTGAAGCTTTCTTT. Its protein product is CASSQTGEQGTEAFF.

The V gene is TRBV5-5, the J gene TRBJ2-1; a weak D match, TRBD1 (6 bases). The CDR3 contains 16 residues. The germline V gene encodes CDR1 SGHKS and CDR2 YYEKEE (reference sequence). The V end was cut by 0 bases, the J end by 0 bases, with 10 bases between. The CDR3 protein is CASSLGFRGSYNEQFF. The CDR3, as DNA: TGTGCCAGCAGCTTGGGGTTCAGGGGCTCCTACAATGAGCAGTTCTTC.

V usage is TRBV6-6 and J usage is TRBJ1-4; unclear D gene. Germline V gene sequence: CDR1 MNHNY, CDR2 SVGAGI (reference sequence). V lost 8 bases and J lost 8, with 12 bases in between. CDR3 length: 12 residues. CDR3 sequence reads: CASHNPPEKLFF. CDR3 nucleotide sequence: TGTGCCAGCCATAACCCCCCCGAAAAACTGTTTTTT.

This chain links TRBV4-1 with TRBJ1-3; 9 nucleotides align to TRBD1. The CDR3 is 17 residues long. Germline loops: CDR1 MGHRA, CDR2 YSYEKL. With 4 bases clipped from V and 3 bases from J, the junction kept 10 bases outside the gene matches. The CDR3 DNA reads TGCGCCAGCAGCCCATCCGGGACAGGGAGCTTTGGAAACACCATATATTTT. This codes for CASSPSGTGSFGNTIYF.

The chain combines TRBV2 with TRBJ2-6; D remains ambiguous. Germline V gene data show CDR1 as SNHLY and CDR2 as FYNNEI. This CDR3 region has 18 residues. The V end was cut by 5 bases, the J end by 5 bases, with 22 bases between. The CDR3 nucleotides are TGTGCCAGCAGTAGCTCCGTTCCGATACAAAGTCGGGCCAACGTCCTGACTTTC. It codes for CASSSSVPIQSRANVLTF.

Only one count was recorded for this clone. The rearrangement joins TRBV6-9 to TRBJ2-7; 9 bases map to TRBD2. Per the germline V gene, CDR1 is MNHGY and CDR2 is SVAAGI. The CDR3 is 15 amino acids. V dropped 5 bases and J dropped 3; count of bases not matched to a gene: 8. CDR3 protein: CASSPRGGYLYEQYF. The CDR3 DNA is TGTGCCAGCAGTCCGCGGGGGGGGTATCTCTACGAGCAGTACTTC.

This chain joins TRBV7-2 and TRBJ1-3, with D possibly TRBD1 on 6 matching bases. V shed 2 bases and J shed 3 bases, with 17 bases lying between them. The CDR3 consists of 17 residues. The germline gives CDR1 SGHTA, CDR2 FQGNSA. CDR3 sequence (DNA): TGTGCCAGCAGCTTATATTCAGGGGCTGGAGGTGGAAACACCATATATTTT. This translates into CASSLYSGAGGGNTIYF.

This chain links TRBV7-2 with TRBJ2-7, with D perhaps matching TRBD2 (7 bases). The germline V and J ends were trimmed by 0 bases and 1 base, with 10 bases remaining between them. The CDR3 is 15 residues long. Germline V lookup: CDR1 SGHTA, CDR2 FQGNSA. This CDR3 reads CASSLAGGVSYEQYF. The CDR3, as DNA: TGTGCCAGCAGCTTAGCAGGGGGGGTATCCTACGAGCAGTACTTC.

The chain carries TRBV7-4 and TRBJ2-6; no clear D. Trimming left V 5 bases short and J 5 bases short, with 22 bases between. CDR3 length equals 18 residues. CDR1 and CDR2 (germline): SGHVT, SQSDAQ. CDR3 residues: CASSTNTSSQSRANVLTF. The CDR3 region has the DNA TGTGCCAGCAGCACCAACACCAGCTCACAAAGTCGGGCCAACGTCCTGACTTTC.

This chain joins TRBV19 and TRBJ2-7; 7 nucleotides agree with TRBD2. V lost 5 bases, J lost 3 bases, and 10 bases stayed unmatched. Germline lookup yields CDR1 LNHDA and CDR2 SQIVND (reference sequence). This CDR3 contains 15 residues. The CDR3 is CASSGRGTNLYEQYF. The CDR3 DNA is TGTGCCAGTAGTGGCCGGGGGACTAACCTCTACGAGCAGTACTTC.

Comments on this clone: In the same sample, other DNA sequences code for this CDR3. V usage is TRBV21-1 and J usage is TRBJ1-1; TRBD1, the table's D call, was not compared with the DNA. TRBV21-1 counts as a pseudogene. The CDR3 consists of 12 residues. In DNA form, the CDR3 reads TGTGCCAGCAGCAAGGCAGGGACTGAAGCTTTCTTT. Translation gives CASSKAGTEAFF.

The chain couples TRBV6-1 to TRBJ1-5; possible D gene TRBD1, 5 bases. This CDR3 spans 13 amino acids. V gave up 4 bases and J gave up 2 bases, with 6 bases separating them. CDR1 and CDR2 (germline): MNHNS, SASEGT. CDR3 sequence (DNA): TGTGCCAGCAGTGCGGGGGGCAATCAGCCCCAGCATTTT. It is translated as CASSAGGNQPQHF.

This clone rates as large. The genes are TRBV19 and TRBJ1-2; maybe TRBD1 (5 bases). The V end lost 3 bases, the J end lost 6 bases, and 14 bases lay between the germline ends. The CDR3 has 14 amino acids. Germline-derived CDR1 and CDR2 are LNHDA and SQIVND (reference sequence). CDR3 nucleotides: TGTGCCAGTAGTATCCAAAGGGGCCCACATGGCTACACCTTC. Protein: CASSIQRGPHGYTF.

This clone was counted once. The chain joins TRBV7-9 to TRBJ2-7; the D call may be TRBD1 or TRBD2 (6 bases each). Germline V gives CDR1 SEHNR, CDR2 FQNEAQ (reference sequence). The CDR3 contains 15 residues. Trimming removed 5 bases at V and 0 bases at J, with 14 bases between. The CDR3 region is CASSPRGGRSYEQYF. The DNA for the CDR3 is TGTGCCAGCAGCCCCAGGGGAGGCCGCTCCTACGAGCAGTACTTC.

The V and J genes are TRBV6-5 and TRBJ2-5; D may be TRBD1 (6 bases). The end of the DNA fits TRBJ2-7 better, so the J call may be wrong. CDR1 and CDR2 (germline): MNHEY, SVGAGI. This CDR3 spans 14 amino acids. CDR3 nucleotides: TGTGCCAGCAGTTACGGGCCAACAGGGATCGAGCAGTACTTC. Translating gives CASSYGPTGIEQYF.

This chain links TRBV11-3 with TRBJ2-2; 7 bases are a match to TRBD2. Germline trimming cut 5 bases from V and 5 bases from J; bases unmatched to any gene: 8. CDR1 is SGHNT, CDR2 YENEEA, per germline. This CDR3 has 15 amino acids. This CDR3 reads CASSPQAGPTGELFF. The CDR3, as DNA: TGTGCCAGCAGCCCTCAAGCGGGACCAACCGGGGAGCTGTTTTTT.

The V and J genes are TRBV9 and TRBJ2-7, with TRBD1 matching 9 bases. Germline CDR1 is SGDLS and CDR2 is YYNGEE. Trimming at V came to 0 bases and at J to 6 bases, leaving 1 base not matched to a gene. The CDR3 extends over 13 amino acids. CDR3 loop: CASSVEDRGEQYF. The CDR3 coding sequence is TGTGCCAGCAGCGTAGAGGACAGGGGCGAGCAGTACTTC.

V gene TRBV29-1 combines with J gene TRBJ2-7; tentative D call: TRBD1 (6 bases). Trimming shortened V by 7 bases and J by 0 bases, and 16 bases separated the two germline ends. The germline gives CDR1 SQVTM, CDR2 ANQGSEA. This CDR3 comprises 14 residues. In DNA form, the CDR3 reads TGCAGCGCCCTAACGACAGGTAGCTCCTACGAGCAGTACTTC. As protein: CSALTTGSSYEQYF.

The rearrangement links TRBV5-4 to TRBJ1-1, with D possibly TRBD1 on 6 matching bases. The CDR3 is 18 residues long. Germline values: CDR1 SGHNT, CDR2 YYREEE (reference sequence). Deletions cut 0 bases from V and 0 bases from J, with 18 bases between. The CDR3 is CASSLGRGAALMNTEAFF. In nucleotides, the CDR3 is TGTGCCAGCAGCTTGGGGAGGGGGGCAGCCCTCATGAACACTGAAGCTTTCTTT.

The chain joins TRBV11-2 to TRBJ1-1, with D possibly TRBD1 on 5 matching bases. The CDR3 has 13 residues. Trimming removed 5 bases from V and 0 bases from J, with 7 bases in between. Germline CDR1 SGHAT, CDR2 FQNNGV. The CDR3 loop reads CASSLRVNTEAFF. The CDR3 region has the DNA TGTGCCAGCAGCCTCAGGGTGAACACTGAAGCTTTCTTT.

The rearrangement links TRBV9 to TRBJ1-2; D is undetermined. CDR3 length: 15 residues. Trimming left V 0 bases short and J 2 bases short, with 11 bases between. Germline V gene data show CDR1 as SGDLS and CDR2 as YYNGEE. CDR3 DNA sequence: TGTGCCAGCAGCGTAGACGGTTTAGACAACTATGGCTACACCTTC. This codes for CASSVDGLDNYGYTF.

The chain uses TRBV4-3 and TRBJ1-5; TRBD1 matches 7 bases. Germline V CDR1 and CDR2: LGHNA, YSLEER. CDR3 size: 14 residues. V trimming: 0 bases; J trimming: 12 bases; junction bases outside the gene matches: 8. This CDR3 reads CASSQETGSPGQHF. The CDR3 DNA follows: TGCGCCAGCAGCCAAGAGACAGGGTCCCCGGGCCAGCATTTT.

This clone has just one count. The rearrangement joins TRBV10-2 to TRBJ2-7, with D possibly being TRBD2 (5 bases). CDR3 length: 15 amino acids. The ends were cut back, 9 bases at V and 1 base at J, with 19 bases in the middle. Germline values: CDR1 WSHSY, CDR2 SAAADI. CDR3 sequence: CASRGSEVGSYEQYF. The CDR3 DNA sequence: TGCGCCAGTAGAGGGTCGGAGGTGGGATCCTACGAGCAGTACTTC.

By share, this clone counts as hyperexpanded. V usage is TRBV28 and J usage is TRBJ2-7; possible D gene TRBD2, 6 bases. V was clipped by 4 bases and J by 5 bases, with 18 bases between them. The germline V gene encodes CDR1 MDHEN and CDR2 SYDVKM. The CDR3 consists of 15 residues. Written as DNA, the CDR3 is TGTGCCAGCAGTTCCCTCACTAGCTCTGTGGACGAGCAGTACTTC. Residues: CASSSLTSSVDEQYF.

The chain is built from TRBV7-3 and TRBJ2-3; no firm D call. The germline CDR1 and CDR2 sequences are SGHTA and FQGTGA. Trimming removed 1 base at V and 7 bases at J, with 9 bases between. The CDR3 consists of 13 residues. The CDR3 loop reads CASSLMAQHTQYF. The CDR3 DNA is TGTGCCAGCAGCTTAATGGCGCAGCATACGCAGTATTTT. The variable domain in full, with the rest retrieved from reference TRBV7-3 and TRBJ2-3, is GAGVSQTPSNKVTEKGKYVELRCDPISGHTALYWYRQSLGQGPEFLIYFQGTGAADDSGLPNDRFFAVRPEGSVSTLKIQRTERGDSAVYLCASSLMAQHTQYFGPGTRLTVL.

The chain recombines TRBV6-1 with TRBJ2-1, with D unclear. CDR1 and CDR2 from the germline V gene are MNHNS and SASEGT. CDR3 length: 16 residues. Trimming pared 0 bases from V and 0 bases from J, leaving 9 bases between. The CDR3 sequence is CASSEARGYSYNEQFF. DNA of the CDR3: TGTGCCAGCAGTGAAGCACGCGGCTACTCCTACAATGAGCAGTTCTTC.

The chain combines TRBV7-4 with TRBJ2-1, with 9 nucleotides matching TRBD1. The trim removed 5 bases at V and 6 bases at J, leaving 8 bases unmatched. The CDR3 spans 15 residues. Germline CDR1 reads SGHVT; CDR2 reads SQSDAQ. CDR3 coding DNA: TGTGCCAGCAGCGGCCCCGGGACAGGGTCCAATGAGCAGTTCTTC. Translating it yields CASSGPGTGSNEQFF.